This T cell receptor (beta chain) was captured by sequencing in a study of cytomegalovirus exposure and HLA in healthy donors. This CDR3 region has 14 residues. V lost 4 bases, J lost 5 bases, and 6 bases stayed unmatched. The germline V gene encodes CDR1 SGHTA and CDR2 FQGNSA. It was with 60 Vbeta and 13 Jbeta primers that the PCR ran. Produced via immunoSEQ multiplex PCR; TCRdb's table is partial and in-frame only. The repertoire holds 55,000 to 80,000 clones, around 86% seen once, with 9.5% to 12% in the top ten. The count of this clone is one. Its antigen is as yet unknown. Overall study results and limits: Associated with cytomegalovirus, according to the listing, were 150 to 200 TCR beta chains.

The sequence derives from a female donor in good health and CMV-seronegative. What was sequenced was PBMCs. This chain joins TRBV7-2 and TRBJ1-1; 8 bases are shared with TRBD1. CDR3 sequence (DNA): TGTGCCAGCAGCTCAACAGGGGGAAGGACTGAAGCTTTCTTT. Its translation: CASSSTGGRTEAFF.